These 2 T cell receptor beta chains share one sample of origin, sequenced in a study of cytomegalovirus exposure and HLA in healthy donors. Primers included in the PCR were 60 Vbeta and 13 Jbeta primers. Data came from immunoSEQ multiplex PCR; TCRdb stores just in-frame clones and leaves some out. This sample has some 60,000 clones, with about 84% found just once. Sample: PBMCs. These receptors were collected from a male donor in good health and CMV-seronegative.

The CDR3 nucleotides read TGTGCCAGCAGCTCCCGGACAGGGCGAGACGAGCAGTACTTC. It is translated as CASSSRTGRDEQYF. The genes are TRBV7-2 and TRBJ2-7; 8 bases map to TRBD1. Unmatched junction bases numbered 7, after V lost 4 bases and J lost 5 bases. Germline loops: CDR1 SGHTA, CDR2 FQGNSA. The CDR3 is made up of 14 amino acids.

In its sample, this clone was seen once. This chain uses TRBV7-2 with TRBJ2-1; D gene uncertain. Trimming left V 1 base short and J 4 bases short, with 8 bases between. CDR3 length equals 14 residues. Germline CDR1 reads SGHTA; CDR2 reads FQGNSA. DNA for the CDR3: TGTGCCAGCAGCTTAGGGTCGGAGTACAATGAGCAGTTCTTC. It specifies CASSLGSEYNEQFF.